One sample yielded the 30 T cell receptor beta chains listed below, sequenced in a study of OX40 agonist ivuxolimab in advanced cancers. Sequenced by immunoSEQ multiplex PCR; TCRdb stores in-frame clones only, minus some. The sample carries some 45,000 clones, 80% recorded once. Source: CD4+ or CD8+ T cells sorted from blood, taken in a trial of the OX40 agonist ivuxolimab. These receptors were collected from an adult with an advanced solid tumor such as melanoma, head and neck, liver or kidney cancer.

This clone was observed a single time. The chain combines TRBV29-1 with TRBJ2-5; 9 bases are a match to TRBD2. CDR3 length: 13 residues. After removal of 4 bases from V and 10 bases from J, the junction contained 10 bases not matched to a gene. Germline V gene data show CDR1 as SQVTM and CDR2 as ANQGSEA. CDR3 coding DNA: TGCAGCGTTGTGGGATCTAGCGGGATGCTCCAGTACTTC. Residues: CSVVGSSGMLQYF.

CDR3 sequence: CASSPGGPVSYGYTF. CDR3 nucleotides: TGTGCCAGCTCACCGGGGGGCCCCGTGAGCTATGGCTACACCTTC. The chain recombines TRBV18 with TRBJ1-2; a weak D match, TRBD1 (6 bases). Germline assignment: CDR1 KGHSH and CDR2 LQKENI. The CDR3 loop spans 15 amino acids. Trimming cost V 3 bases and J 4 bases, with 15 bases left between them.

This chain links TRBV7-3 with TRBJ2-3, with D tentatively TRBD2 (6 bases). The V and J ends lost 1 base and 1 base respectively, with 15 bases between them. This CDR3 spans 17 amino acids. CDR1 is SGHTA and CDR2 is FQGTGA in the germline V gene. CDR3: CASSLSGTTGGTDTQYF. CDR3 DNA sequence: TGTGCCAGCAGCTTAAGCGGGACGACCGGGGGCACAGATACGCAGTATTTT.

J is TRBJ2-1 and V is TRBV19; D gene uncertain. The CDR3 is 15 residues long. Trimming took off 5 bases at V and 0 bases at J, with 11 bases between the two ends. Germline CDR1 LNHDA, CDR2 SQIVND (reference sequence). The CDR3 nucleotides read TGTGCCAGTAGTCCCACTTCGAGCTCCTACAATGAGCAGTTCTTC. Its protein product is CASSPTSSSYNEQFF.

The V and J genes are TRBV11-3 and TRBJ2-4, with a tentative D call TRBD1 (6 bases). From germline, CDR1 is SGHNT and CDR2 YENEEA. The CDR3 has 14 residues. V was trimmed by 3 bases and J by 7 bases, leaving 13 bases between them. The CDR3 region is CASSFYREGNIQYF. The CDR3 DNA reads TGTGCCAGCAGCTTCTACAGGGAAGGCAACATTCAGTACTTC.

The table lists this clone with a few counts. The gene calls are TRBV6-5 and TRBJ1-5; D might be TRBD1 (5 bases). Germline CDR1 MNHEY, CDR2 SVGAGI. The V and J ends lost 2 bases and 4 bases respectively, with 6 bases between them. This CDR3 is built from 13 residues. CDR3 residues: CASSYQGNQPQHF. CDR3 coding DNA: TGTGCCAGCAGTTACCAGGGAAATCAGCCCCAGCATTTT.

The rearrangement uses TRBV13 and TRBJ2-3, with 11 bases matching TRBD2. There are 19 residues in the CDR3. The junction had 17 bases not matched to a gene; V was cut back by 1 base and J by 8 bases. Germline CDR1 reads PRHDT; CDR2 reads FYEKMQ (reference sequence). CDR3 in amino acids: CASSLAYLAGGNSKGTQYF. CDR3 DNA: TGTGCCAGCAGCTTAGCGTATCTAGCGGGAGGAAATAGTAAGGGTACGCAGTATTTT.

The chain is built from TRBV6-1 and TRBJ2-1; D uncertain. This CDR3 has 12 residues. Germline CDR1 and CDR2: MNHNS and SASEGT. The V end lost 6 bases, the J end lost 5 bases, and 8 bases lay between the germline ends. This CDR3 reads CASSPGNNEQFF. The CDR3 DNA reads as TGTGCCAGCAGCCCTGGCAACAATGAGCAGTTCTTC.

The V call is TRBV6-6, the J call TRBJ2-1, with 8 bases that match TRBD2. CDR1 is MNHNY, CDR2 SVGAGI, per germline (reference sequence). V lost 10 bases to trimming and J lost 6 bases; unmatched junction nucleotides: 17. The CDR3 sequence is 16 residues long. The CDR3 region has the DNA TGTGCCACCTCTAGAACGGGACTAGTATCCGCCAATGAGCAGTTCTTC. Its protein product is CATSRTGLVSANEQFF.

The rearrangement joins TRBV27 to TRBJ1-2, with 8 bases lining up with TRBD1. Trimming at V came to 4 bases and at J to 6 bases, leaving 16 bases not matched to a gene. This CDR3 is 17 amino acids long. CDR1 MNHEY and CDR2 SMNVEV come from the germline V gene (reference sequence). CDR3 residues: CASSSHLLAGGVNGYTF. Written as DNA, the CDR3 is TGTGCCAGCAGTTCCCACCTCCTGGCAGGGGGCGTGAATGGCTACACCTTC.

Only a few counts were recorded for this clone. This chain joins TRBV25-1 and TRBJ2-7, with 9 nucleotides matching TRBD1. V lost 6 bases to trimming and J lost 3 bases; unmatched junction nucleotides: 9. The CDR3 is 15 residues long. The germline gives CDR1 MGHDK, CDR2 SYGVNS. The CDR3 DNA reads TGTGCCAGCAGGCCCGGCGGGGGACAGGGCTACGAGCAGTACTTC. This gives the protein CASRPGGGQGYEQYF.

This clone was observed a single time. V usage is TRBV5-1 and J usage is TRBJ1-4; 7 bases are shared with TRBD1. CDR1 SGHRS and CDR2 YFSETQ come from the germline V gene. The V gene end was trimmed by 4 bases and the J gene end by 6 bases; junction bases not matched to a gene: 9. CDR3 length: 15 amino acids. The CDR3 sequence is CASSPGRQGDEKLFF. The DNA of the CDR3 is TGCGCCAGCAGCCCCGGCCGACAGGGTGATGAAAAACTGTTTTTT.

The rearrangement uses TRBV6-5 and TRBJ1-2; TRBD1 agrees at 7 bases. The V and J ends lost 5 bases and 7 bases, in that order; junction bases with no gene match: 10. CDR1 and CDR2 (germline): MNHEY, SVGAGI. The CDR3 spans 14 residues. The CDR3 reads CASSRVTGMSGYTF. Here the CDR3 DNA reads TGTGCCAGCAGTCGAGTGACAGGGATGAGTGGCTACACCTTC.

The J gene is TRBJ1-5, the V gene TRBV2; 7 nucleotides match TRBD1. From germline, CDR1 is SNHLY and CDR2 FYNNEI. The CDR3 has 13 amino acids. V was clipped by 6 bases and J by 5 bases; unmatched bases: 4. In DNA form, the CDR3 reads TGTGCCAGCAGGGGGACAGCCGATCAGCCCCAGCATTTT. This gives the protein CASRGTADQPQHF.

The V gene is TRBV19, the J gene TRBJ2-7; possibly TRBD2 for D (6 bases). V gave up 5 bases and J gave up 1 base, with 21 bases separating them. Germline V gene sequence: CDR1 LNHDA, CDR2 SQIVND (reference sequence). The CDR3 is made up of 17 amino acids. CDR3 protein: CASSLGGGTPWSYEQYF. The CDR3 DNA reads TGTGCCAGTAGTCTGGGGGGTGGGACCCCTTGGTCCTACGAGCAGTACTTC.

The chain uses TRBV6-1 and TRBJ2-7, with 14 bases that match TRBD2. V gave up 4 bases and J gave up 6 bases; unmatched junction bases: 5. There are 15 residues in the CDR3. Germline V CDR1 and CDR2: MNHNS, SASEGT. CDR3 sequence: CASSVEGLAGVEQYF. DNA of the CDR3: TGTGCCAGCAGTGTAGAGGGACTAGCGGGAGTCGAGCAGTACTTC.

The genes are TRBV18 and TRBJ2-3; 7 bases fit TRBD2. This CDR3 is 15 amino acids long. The germline V gene has CDR1 KGHSH and CDR2 LQKENI. Trimming removed 6 bases from V and 6 bases from J; junction bases left unmatched: 12. CDR3 protein: CASSTRRGAGDTQYF. The CDR3 nucleotides read TGTGCCAGCTCTACCCGGAGGGGAGCGGGGGATACGCAGTATTTT.

This clone has a handful of counts. V is TRBV20-1 and J is TRBJ2-1, with no clear D. CDR3 length: 11 residues. Per germline, CDR1 DFQATT and CDR2 SNEGSKA (reference sequence). Between the trimmed V and J ends, which lost 5 bases and 4 bases, there was a span of 6 bases. DNA of the CDR3: TGCAGTGCTGTGATTTACAATGAGCAGTTCTTC. It codes for CSAVIYNEQFF.

The rearrangement uses TRBV27 and TRBJ2-2, with D hard to call. This CDR3 region has 14 residues. Trimming took 7 bases from V and 4 from J, leaving 13 bases between them. CDR1 MNHEY and CDR2 SMNVEV come from the germline V gene (reference sequence). CDR3 region: CASKPGFFTGELFF. In DNA, the CDR3 is TGTGCCAGCAAACCCGGATTCTTCACCGGGGAGCTGTTTTTT.

The chain uses TRBV19 and TRBJ1-2; the match to TRBD1 covers 11 bases. The CDR3 is 14 residues long. Germline trimming cut 5 bases from V and 4 bases from J; bases unmatched to any gene: 3. CDR1 LNHDA and CDR2 SQIVND come from the germline V gene (reference sequence). The CDR3 region is CASSGGTGGYGYTF. Here the CDR3 DNA reads TGTGCCAGTAGTGGGGGGACAGGGGGCTATGGCTACACCTTC.

The J gene is TRBJ1-1, the V gene TRBV5-1, with TRBD1 as a possible D gene (5 bases). The germline V and J ends were trimmed by 4 bases and 0 bases, with 10 bases remaining between them. The CDR3 consists of 14 residues. CDR1 is SGHRS, CDR2 YFSETQ, per germline. In DNA, the CDR3 is TGCGCCAGCAGCCGGGGGAACATGAACACTGAAGCTTTCTTT. Residues: CASSRGNMNTEAFF.

This sequence joins TRBV28 and TRBJ2-5; D not resolved. V was pared by 7 bases and J by 1 base, with 16 bases between. Per the germline V gene, CDR1 is MDHEN and CDR2 is SYDVKM. The CDR3 has 15 residues. The CDR3 protein is CASKMGIGRQETQYF. The CDR3 region has the DNA TGTGCCAGCAAGATGGGGATCGGCCGCCAAGAGACCCAGTACTTC.

The chain employs TRBV30 and TRBJ2-7; the match to TRBD1 covers 10 bases. Looked up from germline, CDR1 is GTSNPN and CDR2 is SVGIG (reference sequence). V dropped 5 bases and J dropped 4; count of bases not matched to a gene: 11. The CDR3 consists of 15 residues. CDR3 loop: CAWGPRDRGSYEQYF. The CDR3 DNA sequence: TGTGCCTGGGGACCGAGGGACAGGGGATCGTACGAGCAGTACTTC.

Remarks on this clone: At the DNA level, this CDR3 is encoded by other sequences in the same sample as well. The chain uses TRBV5-1 and TRBJ1-1; D is ambiguous. The CDR3 runs to 14 residues. From germline, CDR1 is SGHRS and CDR2 YFSETQ. V lost 0 bases to trimming and J lost 4 bases, with 10 bases between them. The CDR3 reads CASSLGGLGTEAFF. In DNA, the CDR3 is TGCGCCAGCAGCTTGGGAGGGTTGGGCACTGAAGCTTTCTTT.

The V gene is TRBV30, the J gene TRBJ2-5; no reliable D call. Trimming removed 0 bases from V and 4 bases from J, with 9 bases in between. Germline lookup yields CDR1 GTSNPN and CDR2 SVGIG (reference sequence). This CDR3 is built from 13 residues. The CDR3 reads CAWSVRTRETQYF. CDR3 DNA: TGTGCCTGGAGTGTGAGGACGAGAGAGACCCAGTACTTC.

The chain links TRBV27 to TRBJ1-2; TRBD1 matches 11 bases. The CDR3 is 19 amino acids. The germline V gene encodes CDR1 MNHEY and CDR2 SMNVEV (reference sequence). The trim removed 0 bases at V and 5 bases at J, leaving 14 bases unmatched. The CDR3 coding sequence is TGTGCCAGCAGTTTATCAGGGATCGGGGGGACAGGGGGACGGTATGGCTACACCTTC. Amino acids: CASSLSGIGGTGGRYGYTF.

The genes are TRBV9 and TRBJ1-3, with a tentative D call TRBD1 (5 bases). The CDR3 contains 14 residues. The germline V and J ends were trimmed by 0 bases and 2 bases, with 6 bases remaining between them. Germline-derived CDR1 and CDR2 are SGDLS and YYNGEE. The chain's CDR3 is CASSVETAGNTIYF. In nucleotides, the CDR3 is TGTGCCAGCAGCGTAGAGACAGCTGGAAACACCATATATTTT.

V usage is TRBV19 and J usage is TRBJ1-2, with D possibly being TRBD1 (6 bases). Germline CDR1 reads LNHDA; CDR2 reads SQIVND (reference sequence). Trimming pared 7 bases from V and 0 bases from J, leaving 15 bases between. The CDR3 covers 15 residues. CDR3 nucleotide sequence: TGTGCCAGTAAGGAGACAGGAACCTCTAACTATGGCTACACCTTC. This translates into CASKETGTSNYGYTF.

The chain has TRBV15 and TRBJ2-7, with no clear D. The ends were cut back, 4 bases at V and 8 bases at J, with 21 bases in the middle. The CDR3 totals 15 residues. The germline CDR1 and CDR2 sequences are LNHNV and YYDKDF (reference sequence). For the CDR3, the DNA is TGTGCCACCAGCATGACCGGGCCCTCCCGATACAAGCAGTACTTC. Its protein is CATSMTGPSRYKQYF.

The rearrangement uses TRBV21-1 and TRBJ2-2; TRBD1, the D gene given by the table, was not confirmed from the DNA. TRBV21-1 is an annotated pseudogene. This CDR3 comprises 16 residues. The CDR3 here is CASSKLRDRENGELFF. Written as DNA, the CDR3 is TGTGCCAGCAGCAAATTAAGGGACAGGGAGAACGGGGAGCTGTTTTTT.